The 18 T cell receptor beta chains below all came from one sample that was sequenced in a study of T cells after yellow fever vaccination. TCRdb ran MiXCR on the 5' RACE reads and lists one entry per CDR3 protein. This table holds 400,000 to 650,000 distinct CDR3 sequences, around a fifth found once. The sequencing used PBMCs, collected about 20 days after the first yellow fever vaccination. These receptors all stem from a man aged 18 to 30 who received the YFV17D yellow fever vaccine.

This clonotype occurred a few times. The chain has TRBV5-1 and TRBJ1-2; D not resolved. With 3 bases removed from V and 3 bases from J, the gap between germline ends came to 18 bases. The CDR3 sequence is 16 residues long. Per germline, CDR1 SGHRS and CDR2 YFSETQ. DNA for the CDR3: TGCGCCAGCAGCTCCTCCTTAGGACGGGATTACTATGGCTACACCTTC. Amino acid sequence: CASSSSLGRDYYGYTF.

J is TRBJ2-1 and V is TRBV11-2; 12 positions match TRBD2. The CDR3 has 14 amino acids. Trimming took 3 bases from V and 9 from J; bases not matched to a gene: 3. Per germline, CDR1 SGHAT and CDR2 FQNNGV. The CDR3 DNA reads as TGTGCCAGCAGCTTTATACTAGCGGGGGGTGAGCAGTTCTTC. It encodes CASSFILAGGEQFF.

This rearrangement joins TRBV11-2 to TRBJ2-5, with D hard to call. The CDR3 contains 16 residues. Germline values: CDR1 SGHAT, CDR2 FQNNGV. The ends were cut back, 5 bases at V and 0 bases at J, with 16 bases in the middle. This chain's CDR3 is CASSPLNPWDQETQYF. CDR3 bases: TGTGCCAGCAGCCCCCTAAACCCTTGGGACCAAGAGACCCAGTACTTC.

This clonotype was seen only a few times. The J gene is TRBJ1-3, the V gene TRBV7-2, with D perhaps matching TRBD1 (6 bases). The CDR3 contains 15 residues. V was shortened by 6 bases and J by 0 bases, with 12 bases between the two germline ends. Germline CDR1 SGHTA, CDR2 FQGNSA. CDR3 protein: CASRTGTVSGNTIYF. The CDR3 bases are TGTGCCAGCAGAACAGGGACGGTCTCTGGAAACACCATATATTTT.

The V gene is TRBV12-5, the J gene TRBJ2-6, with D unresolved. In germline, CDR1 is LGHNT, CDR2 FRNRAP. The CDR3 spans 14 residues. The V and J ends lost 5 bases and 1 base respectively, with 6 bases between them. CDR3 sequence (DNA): TGTGCTAGTGGTCCCCAGTCTGGGGCCAACGTCCTGACTTTC. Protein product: CASGPQSGANVLTF.

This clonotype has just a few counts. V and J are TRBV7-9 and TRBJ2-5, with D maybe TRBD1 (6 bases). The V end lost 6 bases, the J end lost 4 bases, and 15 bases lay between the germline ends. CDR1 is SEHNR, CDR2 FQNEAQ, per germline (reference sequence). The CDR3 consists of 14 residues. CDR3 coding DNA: TGTGCCAGCAGTCCAGGGGCTGAGGGAGAGACCCAGTACTTC. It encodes CASSPGAEGETQYF. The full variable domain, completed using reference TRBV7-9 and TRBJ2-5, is DTGVSQNPRHKITKRGQNVTFRCDPISEHNRLYWYRQTLGQGPEFLTYFQNEAQLEKSRLLSDRFSAERPKGSFSTLEIQRTEQGDSAMYLCASSPGAEGETQYFGPGTRLLVL.

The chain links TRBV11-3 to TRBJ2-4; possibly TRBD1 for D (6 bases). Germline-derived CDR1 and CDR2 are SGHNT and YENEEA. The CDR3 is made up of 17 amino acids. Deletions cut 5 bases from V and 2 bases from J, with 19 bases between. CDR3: CASSASTGLGTKNIQYF. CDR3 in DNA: TGTGCCAGCAGCGCGAGCACAGGGTTGGGGACCAAAAACATTCAGTACTTC. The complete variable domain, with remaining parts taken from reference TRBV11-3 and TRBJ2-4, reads EAGVVQSPRYKIIEKKQPVAFWCNPISGHNTLYWYLQNLGQGPELLIRYENEEAVDDSQLPKDRFSAERLKGVDSTLKIQPAELGDSAVYLCASSASTGLGTKNIQYFGAGTRLSVL.

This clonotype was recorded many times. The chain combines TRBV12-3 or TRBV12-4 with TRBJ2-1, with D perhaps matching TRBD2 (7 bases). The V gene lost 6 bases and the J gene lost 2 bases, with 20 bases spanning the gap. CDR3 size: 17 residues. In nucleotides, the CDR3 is TGTGCCAGCAGCCTGAACGCGGGGCGGGGGCCCTACAATGAGCAGTTCTTC. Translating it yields CASSLNAGRGPYNEQFF.

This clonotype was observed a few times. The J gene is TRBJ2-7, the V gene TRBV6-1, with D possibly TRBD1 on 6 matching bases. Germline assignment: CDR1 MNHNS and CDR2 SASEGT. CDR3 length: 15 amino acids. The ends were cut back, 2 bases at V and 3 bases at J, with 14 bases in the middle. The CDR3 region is CASSEKLGHFYEQYV. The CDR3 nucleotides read TGTGCCAGCAGTGAAAAACTGGGACATTTCTACGAGCAGTACGTC.

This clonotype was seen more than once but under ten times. The CDR3 here is CASGLGFRETQYF. As DNA, the CDR3 is TGTGCTAGTGGTTTGGGATTTCGAGAGACCCAGTACTTC. J is TRBJ2-5 and V is TRBV12-5; D is ambiguous. V was clipped by 1 base and J by 4 bases, with 7 bases between them. The CDR3 is 13 amino acids. Germline CDR1 LGHNT, CDR2 FRNRAP.

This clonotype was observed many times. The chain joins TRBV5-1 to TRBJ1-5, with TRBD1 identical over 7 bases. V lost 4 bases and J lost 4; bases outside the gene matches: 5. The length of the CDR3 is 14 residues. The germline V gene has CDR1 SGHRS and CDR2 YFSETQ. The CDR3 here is CASSPEGQNQPQHF. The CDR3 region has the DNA TGCGCCAGCAGCCCCGAGGGACAGAATCAGCCCCAGCATTTT.

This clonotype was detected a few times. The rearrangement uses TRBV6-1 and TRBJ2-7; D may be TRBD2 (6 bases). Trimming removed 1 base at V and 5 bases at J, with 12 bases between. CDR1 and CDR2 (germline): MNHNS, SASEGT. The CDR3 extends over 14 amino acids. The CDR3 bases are TGTGCCAGCAGTGAAGTACGGGGGTCCCACGAGCAGTACGTC. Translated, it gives CASSEVRGSHEQYV.

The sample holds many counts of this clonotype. The CDR3: CASSLSGGDYNEQFF. CDR3 sequence (DNA): TGTGCCAGCAGTTTAAGCGGGGGGGACTACAATGAGCAGTTCTTC. The chain joins TRBV27 to TRBJ2-1, with TRBD2 matching 10 bases. CDR1 and CDR2 (germline): MNHEY, SMNVEV (reference sequence). The CDR3 runs 15 residues. The ends lost 2 bases at V and 3 bases at J; junction bases unmatched: 1.

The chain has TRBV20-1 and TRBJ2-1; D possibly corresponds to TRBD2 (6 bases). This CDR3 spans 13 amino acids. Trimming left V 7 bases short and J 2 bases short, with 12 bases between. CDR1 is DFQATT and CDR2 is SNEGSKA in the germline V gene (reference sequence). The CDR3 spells CSEAGRTYNEQFF. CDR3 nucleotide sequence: TGCAGTGAGGCGGGGCGGACCTACAATGAGCAGTTCTTC.

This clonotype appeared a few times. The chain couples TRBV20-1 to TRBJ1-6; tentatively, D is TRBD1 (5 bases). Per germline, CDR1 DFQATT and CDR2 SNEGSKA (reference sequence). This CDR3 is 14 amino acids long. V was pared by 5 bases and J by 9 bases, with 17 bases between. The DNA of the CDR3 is TGCAGTGCTCCCGACCCGGGGCGAGGTTCACCCCTCCACTTT. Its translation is CSAPDPGRGSPLHF.

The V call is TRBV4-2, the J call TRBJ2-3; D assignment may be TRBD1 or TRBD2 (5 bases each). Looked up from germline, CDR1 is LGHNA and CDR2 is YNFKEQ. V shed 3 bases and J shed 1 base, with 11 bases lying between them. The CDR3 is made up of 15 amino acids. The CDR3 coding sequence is TGTGCCAGCAGCCACGAGGGACCGCGCACAGATACGCAGTATTTT. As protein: CASSHEGPRTDTQYF.

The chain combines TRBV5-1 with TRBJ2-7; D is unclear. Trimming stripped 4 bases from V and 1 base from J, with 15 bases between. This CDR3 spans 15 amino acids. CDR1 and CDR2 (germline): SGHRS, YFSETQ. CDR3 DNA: TGCGCCAGCAGCATAGGCAGATCCCGATCCTACGAGCAGTACTTC. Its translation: CASSIGRSRSYEQYF.

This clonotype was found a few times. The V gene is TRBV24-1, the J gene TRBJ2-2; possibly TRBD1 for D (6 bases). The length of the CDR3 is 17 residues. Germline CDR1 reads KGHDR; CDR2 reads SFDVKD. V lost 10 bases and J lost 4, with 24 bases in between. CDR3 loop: CATPRFHRTASTGELFF. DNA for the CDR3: TGTGCCACTCCTCGCTTTCATCGGACAGCTAGCACCGGGGAGCTGTTTTTT.